The 8 T cell receptor beta chains listed next were all sequenced from one sample in a study of OX40 agonist ivuxolimab in advanced cancers. TCRdb's table, derived via immunoSEQ multiplex PCR, lists solely in-frame clones and lacks some. The profile covers under 75,000 clones, with around 82% appearing a single time and 0.9% to 1.1% taken by the ten largest. The sample here was CD4+ or CD8+ T cells sorted from blood, taken in a trial of the OX40 agonist ivuxolimab. The receptors shown here come from an adult with an advanced solid tumor such as melanoma, head and neck, liver or kidney cancer.

The chain employs TRBV7-2 and TRBJ2-7, with TRBD1 as a possible D gene (6 bases). The V end was cut by 3 bases, the J end by 5 bases, with 11 bases between. This CDR3 has 13 residues. From germline, CDR1 is SGHTA and CDR2 FQGNSA. The CDR3 sequence is CASSFPGVHEQYF. The DNA of the CDR3 is TGTGCCAGCAGCTTCCCAGGGGTTCACGAGCAGTACTTC.

The V gene is TRBV7-9, the J gene TRBJ1-2, with 8 bases fitting TRBD1. The CDR3 sequence is 14 residues long. Germline trimming cut 5 bases from V and 8 bases from J; bases unmatched to any gene: 10. Germline V CDR1 and CDR2: SEHNR, FQNEAQ (reference sequence). CDR3 nucleotide sequence: TGTGCCAGCAGCCCCATGACAGGGGTGGGAGGCTACACCTTC. Translating it yields CASSPMTGVGGYTF.

The chain links TRBV5-4 to TRBJ1-1; maybe TRBD1 (6 bases). Germline V gene data show CDR1 as SGHNT and CDR2 as YYREEE (reference sequence). This CDR3 contains 17 residues. The V end was cut by 4 bases, the J end by 6 bases, with 25 bases between. The CDR3, as DNA: TGTGCCAGCAGCCCCCAGGGTCGTTCTCAGGGGAGGGCTGAAGCTTTCTTT. Translation gives CASSPQGRSQGRAEAFF. The full variable domain, rest sourced from reference TRBV5-4 and TRBJ1-1, is ETGVTQSPTHLIKTRGQQVTLRCSSQSGHNTVSWYQQALGQGPQFIFQYYREEENGRGNFPPRFSGLQFPNYSSELNVNALELDDSALYLCASSPQGRSQGRAEAFFGQGTRLTVV.

This chain joins TRBV12-5 and TRBJ2-7; the D gene is possibly TRBD1 (6 bases). Germline V gives CDR1 LGHNT, CDR2 FRNRAP. The CDR3 contains 13 residues. V dropped 6 bases and J dropped 0 bases, with 9 bases sitting between them. Here the CDR3 reads CASGLDSSYEQYF. The CDR3 coding sequence is TGTGCTAGTGGCCTGGACAGCTCCTACGAGCAGTACTTC.

The V and J genes are TRBV29-1 and TRBJ2-7, with unresolved D. Looked up from germline, CDR1 is SQVTM and CDR2 is ANQGSEA. The CDR3 spans 14 residues. Trimming left V 7 bases short and J 6 bases short, with 22 bases between. The CDR3 sequence is CSALDSGRSGEQYF. DNA of the CDR3: TGCAGCGCACTGGATAGTGGTCGGTCGGGCGAGCAGTACTTC.

V is TRBV7-8 and J is TRBJ2-1; the match to TRBD2 covers 10 bases. The CDR3 has 15 residues. CDR1 and CDR2 from the germline V gene are SGHVS and FQNEAQ. With 5 bases clipped from V and 0 bases from J, the junction kept 1 base outside the gene matches. The CDR3 sequence: CASSASGSSYNEQFF. The CDR3 region has the DNA TGTGCCAGCAGCGCTAGCGGGAGCTCCTACAATGAGCAGTTCTTC.

V and J are TRBV21-1 and TRBJ1-2. TRBV21-1 is a pseudogene. The CDR3 covers 16 residues. The CDR3 is CASSKKINGGDYGYTF. DNA of the CDR3: TGTGCCAGCAGCAAAAAGATCAACGGGGGGGACTATGGCTACACCTTC.

By share, this clone ranks as medium-sized. J is TRBJ1-1 and V is TRBV19; D might be TRBD1 (5 bases). Trimming pared 5 bases from V and 1 base from J, leaving 11 bases between. CDR3 length: 14 amino acids. Per germline, CDR1 LNHDA and CDR2 SQIVND (reference sequence). Here the CDR3 DNA reads TGTGCCAGTAGTCCGACCCAGGGGAACACTGAAGCTTTCTTT. This codes for CASSPTQGNTEAFF.